This T cell receptor (beta chain) comes out of a study of blood T cells in healthy people across ages. Through a sample-barcoded 5' primer and a J-beta primer mix, a second PCR was run for about 7 to 12 cycles. TCRdb called the 5' RACE reads again in MiXCR, with one record for every CDR3 protein. The data hold some 890,000 distinct CDR3 sequences, with just under 30% observed a single time. The table lists this clonotype with a few counts. The CDR3 length is 17 residues. In germline, CDR1 is MNHNY, CDR2 SVGAGI (reference sequence). Trimming took 6 bases from V and 6 from J; bases not matched to a gene: 14. This same sample was also part of a study on T cells of mothers and their children. That work states: Approximately 2.7 million TCR beta reads per child versus over 9 million per mother. Related mother-child pairs showed slightly, non-significantly higher overlap than unrelated pairs. The authors detected no persistent microchimeric T cell clones.

The clonotype originates from a woman aged 40 to 50 in good health. V usage is TRBV6-6 and J usage is TRBJ2-2, with 9 bases fitting TRBD2. Sequenced input: blood. The CDR3 DNA reads as TGTGCCAGCAGCCAAACAGCGGGGGGTAGTTACGCCGGGGAGCTGTTTTTT. This sequence encodes CASSQTAGGSYAGELFF.